The clone carrying this T cell receptor (beta chain) was recorded only once. This sample is drawn from a study of shared clonotypes between healthy human individuals. The assay was immunoSEQ multiplex PCR, and TCRdb's table has in-frame clones only and misses some. The top ten hold roughly 1.8% of the sample, which has 640,000 or so clones, less than 80% seen once. The study enrolled healthy HIV-negative adults without recent acute infections or vaccinations as donors. Nashville, Tennessee was home to all donors, each a Caucasian adult. Between the trimmed V and J ends, which lost 4 bases and 0 bases, there was a span of 4 bases. The length of the CDR3 is 13 residues. The germline V gene has CDR1 SGHNT and CDR2 YENEEA.

The chain has TRBV11-3 and TRBJ1-3, with D uncertain. This clonotype originated in a woman in her thirties in good health. Sequencing input: memory CD4+ T cells sorted from blood. Subset given: CD45RA-negative fraction. CDR3: CASSSRSGNTIYF. CDR3 in DNA: TGTGCCAGCAGCTCTCGCTCTGGAAACACCATATATTTT.